This T cell receptor beta chain was sequenced for a study of cytomegalovirus exposure and HLA in healthy donors. 13 Jbeta primers and 60 Vbeta primers were used for the PCR. Clones were sequenced by immunoSEQ multiplex PCR, and TCRdb holds only the in-frame ones, with some missing. Among around 150,000 clones, under 90% were seen once, and the ten largest hold roughly 5%. Whole-study results and caveats: Listed as cytomegalovirus-associated were 164 TCR beta chains.

The CDR3 has 14 amino acids. Germline lookup yields CDR1 LNHNV and CDR2 YYDKDF (reference sequence). With regard to this clone: The antigen is not known.

This clonotype was sampled from a man aged 25 to 45 in good health and CMV-seronegative. The sample taken for sequencing was PBMCs. The chain employs TRBV15 and TRBJ2-2; possibly TRBD1 for D (6 bases). Written as DNA, the CDR3 is TGTGCTACTCAGGGGCAGGGTTACACCGGGGAGCTGTTTTTT. It is translated as CATQGQGYTGELFF.